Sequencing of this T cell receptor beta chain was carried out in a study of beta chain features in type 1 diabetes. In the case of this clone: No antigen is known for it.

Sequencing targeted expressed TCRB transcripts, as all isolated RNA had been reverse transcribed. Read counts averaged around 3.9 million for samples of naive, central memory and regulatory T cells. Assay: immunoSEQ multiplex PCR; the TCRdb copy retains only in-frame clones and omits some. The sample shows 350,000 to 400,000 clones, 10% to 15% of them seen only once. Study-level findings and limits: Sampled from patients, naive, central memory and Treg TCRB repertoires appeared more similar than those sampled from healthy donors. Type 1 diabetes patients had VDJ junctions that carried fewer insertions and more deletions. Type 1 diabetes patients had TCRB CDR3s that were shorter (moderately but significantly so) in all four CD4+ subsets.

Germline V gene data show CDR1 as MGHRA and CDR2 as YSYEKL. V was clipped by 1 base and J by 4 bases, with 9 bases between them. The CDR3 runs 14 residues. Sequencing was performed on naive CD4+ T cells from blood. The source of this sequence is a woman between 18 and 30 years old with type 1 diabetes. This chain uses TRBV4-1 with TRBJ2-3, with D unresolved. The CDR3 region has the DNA TGCGCCAGCAGCCAAGCTCACGCGGCAGATACGCAGTATTTT. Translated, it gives CASSQAHAADTQYF.